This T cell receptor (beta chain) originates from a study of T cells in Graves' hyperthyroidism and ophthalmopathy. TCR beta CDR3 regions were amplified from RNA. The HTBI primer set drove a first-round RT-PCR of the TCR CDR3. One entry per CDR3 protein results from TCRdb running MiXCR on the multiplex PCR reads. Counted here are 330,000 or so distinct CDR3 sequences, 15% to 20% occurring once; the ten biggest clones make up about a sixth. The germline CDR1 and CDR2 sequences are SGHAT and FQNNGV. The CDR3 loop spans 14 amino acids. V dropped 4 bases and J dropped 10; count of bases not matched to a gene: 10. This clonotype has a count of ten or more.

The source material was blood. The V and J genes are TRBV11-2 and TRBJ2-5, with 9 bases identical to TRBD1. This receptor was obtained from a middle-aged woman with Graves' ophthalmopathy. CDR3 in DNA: TGTGCCAGCAGCTCCGGGACAGGGTACACCCTCCAGTACTTC. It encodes CASSSGTGYTLQYF.